The 8 T cell receptor beta chains reported below all come from one sample, sequenced in a study of human T cells and chemical hapten exposure. The time point was: pre-sensitization, week 0. This sample's treatment: therapeutic diphenylcyclopropenone sensitization with weekly scalp DPC. TCRdb independently ran MiXCR on the RACE reads; one entry per CDR3 protein. The data hold some 98,000 distinct CDR3 sequences, with more than 10% observed a single time. Sample: whole blood, taken in connection with sensitization to the hapten diphenylcyclopropenone (DPC). All receptors come from a woman aged 55-75 years with alopecia areata. Some clones in this sample may be carry-over from other donors' samples.

This clonotype was detected many times. V usage is TRBV5-1 and J usage is TRBJ2-7; possibly TRBD2 for D (6 bases). With 2 bases removed from V and 2 bases from J, the gap between germline ends came to 11 bases. The CDR3 totals 14 residues. The germline V gene has CDR1 SGHRS and CDR2 YFSETQ. DNA for the CDR3: TGCGCCAGCAGCTTTGGTAGCGGAACCTACGAGCAGTACTTC. Its translation is CASSFGSGTYEQYF.

The rearrangement links TRBV18 to TRBJ1-2, with D tentatively TRBD1 (6 bases). The germline V gene has CDR1 KGHSH and CDR2 LQKENI. The CDR3 runs to 14 residues. The V gene lost 2 bases and the J gene lost 4 bases, with 11 bases spanning the gap. The CDR3 bases are TGTGCCAGCTCACCAGGGGGGCAGAGCTATGGCTACACCTTC. Its protein product is CASSPGGQSYGYTF. The full variable domain, its missing parts supplied by reference TRBV18 and TRBJ1-2, is NAGVMQNPRHLVRRRGQEARLRCSPMKGHSHVYWYRQLPEEGLKFMVYLQKENIIDESGMPKERFSAEFPKEGPSILRIQQVVRGDSAAYFCASSPGGQSYGYTFGSGTRLTVV.

This clonotype was seen at least ten times. V is TRBV7-9 and J is TRBJ2-1; 9 bases fit TRBD2. With V trimmed by 5 bases and J by 9 bases, 14 bases remained unmatched. The germline V gene has CDR1 SEHNR and CDR2 FQNEAQ (reference sequence). The CDR3 covers 16 residues. CDR3 coding DNA: TGTGCCAGCAGCCCCGCCGGAGCGGGGGGATTGTTTGAGCAGTTCTTC. As protein: CASSPAGAGGLFEQFF. The whole variable domain, remainder taken from reference TRBV7-9 and TRBJ2-1, is DTGVSQNPRHKITKRGQNVTFRCDPISEHNRLYWYRQTLGQGPEFLTYFQNEAQLEKSRLLSDRFSAERPKGSFSTLEIQRTEQGDSAMYLCASSPAGAGGLFEQFFGPGTRLTVL.

This clonotype occurred many times. The chain carries TRBV5-1 and TRBJ1-4; no definite D call. The CDR3 is made up of 15 amino acids. V was clipped by 5 bases and J by 7 bases, with 18 bases between them. Germline values: CDR1 SGHRS, CDR2 YFSETQ. The CDR3 region is CASSSNEGPLEKLFF. In DNA, the CDR3 is TGCGCCAGCAGTTCCAACGAGGGCCCCCTTGAAAAACTGTTTTTT. Variable domain in full (rest from reference TRBV5-1 and TRBJ1-4): KAGVTQTPRYLIKTRGQQVTLSCSPISGHRSVSWYQQTPGQGLQFLFEYFSETQRNKGNFPGRFSGRQFSNSRSEMNVSTLELGDSALYLCASSSNEGPLEKLFFGSGTQLSVL.

This clonotype was seen many times. The CDR3 spells CSARPGQEFF. The CDR3 nucleotides read TGCAGTGCTAGACCAGGGCAAGAGTTCTTC. This chain connects TRBV20-1 to TRBJ2-1; a weak D match, TRBD1 (5 bases). V was clipped by 2 bases and J by 14 bases, with 10 bases between them. There are 10 residues in the CDR3. The V gene's germline CDR1 is DFQATT and CDR2 SNEGSKA (reference sequence).

V gene TRBV2 combines with J gene TRBJ1-5; the D gene is possibly TRBD1 (6 bases). The CDR3 runs to 13 residues. Trimming took 5 bases from V and 5 from J, leaving 10 bases between them. From germline, CDR1 is SNHLY and CDR2 FYNNEI. Here the CDR3 reads CASSQGLDQPQHF. Here the CDR3 DNA reads TGTGCCAGCAGTCAGGGGTTGGATCAGCCCCAGCATTTT.

This clonotype was recorded a few times. The chain links TRBV4-1 to TRBJ2-3; TRBD2 might be the D (7 bases). This CDR3 is built from 15 residues. Trimming removed 7 bases from V and 7 bases from J, with 21 bases in between. Germline V gene sequence: CDR1 MGHRA, CDR2 YSYEKL. CDR3 nucleotides: TGCGCCAGCACCGAGACTGTAGGGGGGGGCCATACGCAGTATTTT. Its translation is CASTETVGGGHTQYF.

The chain recombines TRBV5-1 with TRBJ2-2; D is unresolved. V lost 6 bases and J lost 7, with 16 bases in between. The germline V gene encodes CDR1 SGHRS and CDR2 YFSETQ. The CDR3 contains 14 residues. CDR3 bases: TGCGCCAGCACGACGCGCCAATTTGGCGGGGAGCTGTTTTTT. Residues: CASTTRQFGGELFF.